A single sample is the source of the 23 T cell receptor beta chains below, sequenced in a study of OX40 agonist ivuxolimab in advanced cancers. Assay: immunoSEQ multiplex PCR; the TCRdb copy retains only in-frame clones and omits some. Here the sample spans about 62,000 clones, around 90% being singletons. The starting material was CD4+ or CD8+ T cells sorted from blood, obtained in a trial of the OX40 agonist ivuxolimab. The source of these receptors is an adult with an advanced solid tumor such as melanoma, head and neck, liver or kidney cancer.

The V call is TRBV7-2, the J call TRBJ2-4; 11 nucleotides agree with TRBD1. Germline V gene lookup returns CDR1 SGHTA and CDR2 FQGNSA. The CDR3 loop spans 15 amino acids. The junction had 8 bases not matched to a gene; V was cut back by 5 bases and J by 8 bases. As DNA, the CDR3 is TGTGCCAGCAGCCATCTTGGACAGGGGGCCGACATTCAGTACTTC. Translated: CASSHLGQGADIQYF.

The rearrangement links TRBV5-1 to TRBJ2-7, with D possibly being TRBD1 or TRBD2 (6 bases each). The V and J ends lost 4 bases and 0 bases respectively, with 17 bases between them. Looked up from germline, CDR1 is SGHRS and CDR2 is YFSETQ. This CDR3 is built from 16 residues. The CDR3 nucleotides read TGCGCCAGCAGCACTGCGGGACACTCGAGCTCCTACGAGCAGTACTTC. This codes for CASSTAGHSSSYEQYF.

This chain connects TRBV20-1 to TRBJ2-7; no clear D. This CDR3 has 10 amino acids. V shed 4 bases and J shed 3 bases, with 4 bases lying between them. CDR1 and CDR2 (germline): DFQATT, SNEGSKA (reference sequence). For the CDR3, the DNA is TGCAGTGCTATGATCTACGAGCAGTACTTC. Its protein product is CSAMIYEQYF.

V usage is TRBV7-2 and J usage is TRBJ1-2; TRBD1 matches at 10 bases. Germline lookup yields CDR1 SGHTA and CDR2 FQGNSA. The CDR3 has 16 residues. V lost 4 bases, J lost 8 bases, and 13 bases stayed unmatched. The DNA for the CDR3 is TGTGCCAGCAGCTCCGGCGCCGGGACAGGGGTTGGAGGCTACACCTTC. This encodes CASSSGAGTGVGGYTF.

This clone was counted a single time. The genes are TRBV18 and TRBJ1-3, with TRBD1 as a possible D gene (5 bases). CDR3 length: 14 amino acids. Germline V gives CDR1 KGHSH, CDR2 LQKENI. CDR3 coding DNA: TGTGGCGCAGGGAGCCAAAATTCTGGAAACACCATATATTTT. Its translation: CGAGSQNSGNTIYF.

The chain recombines TRBV5-1 with TRBJ2-5, with 9 bases identical to TRBD1. This CDR3 contains 14 residues. Germline trimming cut 3 bases from V and 2 bases from J; bases unmatched to any gene: 2. Germline assignment: CDR1 SGHRS and CDR2 YFSETQ. CDR3 sequence: CASSSDRGQETQYF. The DNA of the CDR3 is TGCGCCAGCAGCTCTGACAGGGGGCAAGAGACCCAGTACTTC.

The chain uses TRBV2 and TRBJ1-5; D unresolved. In germline, CDR1 is SNHLY, CDR2 FYNNEI. The ends were cut back, 6 bases at V and 1 base at J, with 4 bases in the middle. The CDR3 totals 12 residues. The CDR3 loop reads CASSRSNQPQHF. The DNA of the CDR3 is TGTGCCAGCAGCAGGAGCAATCAGCCCCAGCATTTT.

This sequence joins TRBV5-8 and TRBJ2-7, with D hard to call. Germline assignment: CDR1 SGHTS and CDR2 YDEGEE. V lost 5 bases, J lost 2 bases, and 20 bases lay in between. CDR3 size: 16 residues. CDR3 residues: CASSRRLGAQTYEQYF. CDR3 bases: TGTGCCAGCAGTCGACGGTTGGGCGCGCAGACCTACGAGCAGTACTTC.

The rearrangement links TRBV28 to TRBJ2-1; D might be TRBD2 (5 bases). Looked up from germline, CDR1 is MDHEN and CDR2 is SYDVKM. The length of the CDR3 is 16 residues. V gave up 3 bases and J gave up 0 bases, with 12 bases separating them. In DNA, the CDR3 is TGTGCCAGCAGTTTGAGCGGAAAGAGCTCCTACAATGAGCAGTTCTTC. Amino acids: CASSLSGKSSYNEQFF.

V gene TRBV5-1 combines with J gene TRBJ2-5; a weak D match, TRBD2 (6 bases). V was trimmed by 5 bases and J by 4 bases, leaving 9 bases between them. CDR1 is SGHRS and CDR2 is YFSETQ in the germline V gene. This CDR3 spans 12 amino acids. The CDR3 sequence: CASSSAGETQYF. The DNA for the CDR3 is TGCGCCAGCAGTTCAGCGGGAGAGACCCAGTACTTC.

The J gene is TRBJ2-1, the V gene TRBV7-2; 12 nucleotides agree with TRBD2. This CDR3 has 15 residues. Germline trimming cut 5 bases from V and 3 bases from J; bases unmatched to any gene: 2. Germline assignment: CDR1 SGHTA and CDR2 FQGNSA. The CDR3 protein is CASSRTSGDYNEQFF. The CDR3 nucleotides read TGTGCCAGCAGCCGGACTAGCGGGGACTACAATGAGCAGTTCTTC.

This clone is a singleton in its sample. The rearrangement joins TRBV27 to TRBJ1-4; no firm D call. CDR1 and CDR2 from the germline V gene are MNHEY and SMNVEV (reference sequence). This CDR3 has 15 amino acids. The V and J ends lost 3 bases and 0 bases respectively, with 8 bases between them. CDR3 residues: CASSFRVSTNEKLFF. The CDR3 bases are TGTGCCAGCAGTTTTAGGGTTTCAACTAATGAAAAACTGTTTTTT.

J is TRBJ2-3 and V is TRBV9, with TRBD1 as a possible D gene (5 bases). The germline CDR1 and CDR2 sequences are SGDLS and YYNGEE. The CDR3 totals 16 residues. Deletions cut 2 bases from V and 2 bases from J, with 15 bases between. The CDR3 nucleotides are TGTGCCAGCAGCGTCGGCCAGGGAAAATTCACAGATACGCAGTATTTT. Its translation is CASSVGQGKFTDTQYF.

A single count supports this clone. J is TRBJ1-5 and V is TRBV7-2; D uncertain. The V gene lost 4 bases and the J gene lost 4 bases, with 14 bases spanning the gap. CDR1 is SGHTA and CDR2 is FQGNSA in the germline V gene. The length of the CDR3 is 15 residues. The CDR3 loop is CASSSHGSLNQPQHF. The CDR3, as DNA: TGTGCCAGCAGCTCCCACGGTAGTCTAAATCAGCCCCAGCATTTT.

The chain links TRBV7-6 to TRBJ2-5; D might be TRBD1 (5 bases). The germline V gene encodes CDR1 SGHVS and CDR2 FNYEAQ. The CDR3 is 16 residues long. V was shortened by 5 bases and J by 1 base, with 17 bases between the two germline ends. The CDR3 sequence: CASSQGVAGAQETQYF. For the CDR3, the DNA is TGTGCCAGCAGCCAAGGGGTCGCTGGGGCCCAAGAGACCCAGTACTTC. Combining the CDR3 with reference TRBV7-6 and TRBJ2-5 gives the whole variable domain GAGVSQSPRYKVTKRGQDVALRCDPISGHVSLYWYRQALGQGPEFLTYFNYEAQQDKSGLPNDRFSAERPEGSISTLTIQRTEQRDSAMYRCASSQGVAGAQETQYFGPGTRLLVL.

The CDR3 nucleotides read TGCGCCAGCAGCCTCCGGGACAGGGGGACAGATACGCAGTATTTT. Translation gives CASSLRDRGTDTQYF. V is TRBV4-3 and J is TRBJ2-3; 11 bases are shared with TRBD1. The CDR3 length is 15 residues. Germline CDR1 LGHNA, CDR2 YSLEER. The junction had 3 bases not matched to a gene; V was cut back by 4 bases and J by 3 bases.

The CDR3 protein is CASSQPDRGDNEQFF. In DNA, the CDR3 is TGTGCCAGCAGCCAGCCGGACAGGGGCGACAATGAGCAGTTCTTC. The chain uses TRBV5-4 and TRBJ2-1, with 9 bases that match TRBD1. Unmatched junction bases numbered 7, after V lost 4 bases and J lost 5 bases. In germline, CDR1 is SGHNT, CDR2 YYREEE (reference sequence). This CDR3 comprises 15 residues.

The chain employs TRBV11-2 and TRBJ2-7; 9 nucleotides line up with TRBD2. The germline gives CDR1 SGHAT, CDR2 FQNNGV. V lost 2 bases and J lost 7; bases outside the gene matches: 9. CDR3 length equals 15 residues. DNA of the CDR3: TGTGCCAGCAGCTTAACCCTAGCGGGATCGGATGAGCAGTACTTC. Residues: CASSLTLAGSDEQYF.

The chain uses TRBV12-5 and TRBJ1-2, with TRBD1 matching 7 bases. CDR1 LGHNT and CDR2 FRNRAP come from the germline V gene. Germline trimming cut 3 bases from V and 7 bases from J; bases unmatched to any gene: 5. This CDR3 comprises 13 residues. CDR3 in amino acids: CASGLQGNVGYTF. CDR3 nucleotide sequence: TGTGCTAGTGGTTTACAGGGGAATGTTGGCTACACCTTC. Full variable domain (rest looked up from reference TRBV12-5 and TRBJ1-2): DARVTQTPRHKVTEMGQEVTMRCQPILGHNTVFWYRQTMMQGLELLAYFRNRAPLDDSGMPKDRFSAEMPDATLATLKIQPSEPRDSAVYFCASGLQGNVGYTFGSGTRLTVV.

V and J are TRBV2 and TRBJ1-1; D is undetermined. Trimming left V 2 bases short and J 7 bases short, with 5 bases between. Per germline, CDR1 SNHLY and CDR2 FYNNEI. The CDR3 is made up of 11 amino acids. The CDR3 coding sequence is TGTGCCAGCAGTGAACGGGTTGAAGCTTTCTTT. Its translation is CASSERVEAFF.

This chain links TRBV7-2 with TRBJ1-5, with no clear D. This CDR3 is 16 amino acids long. The germline V gene encodes CDR1 SGHTA and CDR2 FQGNSA. Trimming took 5 bases from V and 3 from J, leaving 17 bases between them. The CDR3 sequence: CASSAQQLGNNQPQHF. In DNA, the CDR3 is TGTGCCAGCAGCGCCCAGCAGTTGGGGAACAATCAGCCCCAGCATTTT.

The chain carries TRBV19 and TRBJ2-2, with 9 bases fitting TRBD2. V lost 7 bases and J lost 5; bases outside the gene matches: 8. The CDR3 extends over 15 amino acids. Germline CDR1 LNHDA, CDR2 SQIVND (reference sequence). Here the CDR3 reads CASNGGGGGTGELFF. CDR3 nucleotide sequence: TGTGCCAGTAACGGTGGCGGGGGGGGAACCGGGGAGCTGTTTTTT.

J is TRBJ1-3 and V is TRBV11-2; D is unclear. Germline-derived CDR1 and CDR2 are SGHAT and FQNNGV. Trimming took 1 base from V and 2 from J, leaving 0 bases between them. The CDR3 is 12 residues long. The CDR3 sequence: CASSLAGNTIYF. DNA for the CDR3: TGTGCCAGCAGCTTAGCTGGAAACACCATATATTTT.